The rows below give T cell receptor beta chains drawn from one sample of a study of blood T cell repertoires in COVID-19. The table came from immunoSEQ multiplex PCR; TCRdb's copy has only in-frame clones and leaves some out. This repertoire shows some 37,000 clones, over 70% found once; its top ten account for approximately 32%. The sequenced sample consisted of peripheral blood. All receptors come from a man at least 80 years old with active or convalescent COVID-19. Each CDR3 is given with its conserved first and last residue. D genes are given only for firm matches. Clone size is stated in some rows and not others, as once, few, many or a class when expanded.

d_call	cdr3_length	clone_size	j_call	v_call	cdr3_aa	cdr3_nt
-	13	-	TRBJ2-7	TRBV4-1	CASSQAGRFEQYF	TGCGCCAGCAGCCAAGCGGGGAGGTTCGAGCAGTACTTC
TRBD2	15	-	TRBJ2-1	TRBV19	CASSMSGASYNEQFF	TGTGCCAGTAGTATGAGCGGGGCATCCTACAATGAGCAGTTCTTC
TRBD2	18	-	TRBJ2-5	TRBV5-1	CASSKPQGAGGQEETQYF	TGCGCCAGCAGCAAGCCTCAGGGAGCGGGGGGCCAGGAGGAGACCCAGTACTTC
-	17	-	TRBJ1-5	TRBV18	CAIPTLSGREGNQPQHF	TGTGCCATCCCCACCCTATCCGGGAGGGAAGGAAATCAGCCCCAGCATTTT
-	15	-	TRBJ1-4	TRBV25-1	CASSEPAGSNEKLFF	TGTGCCAGCAGTGAGCCGGCGGGATCTAATGAAAAACTGTTTTTT
-	14	-	TRBJ1-1	TRBV11-3	CASSLVSEATEAFF	TGTGCCAGCAGCTTAGTGTCGGAGGCCACTGAAGCTTTCTTT
TRBD2	16	-	TRBJ2-3	TRBV5-4	CASSFGLAGASDTQYF	TGTGCCAGCAGCTTCGGACTAGCGGGAGCCTCGGATACGCAGTATTTT
-	13	-	TRBJ1-6	TRBV3-1/TRBV3-2	CASSLQQDSPLHF	TGTGCCAGCAGCCTGCAACAGGATTCACCCCTCCACTTT
-	14	-	TRBJ2-7	TRBV29-1	CSVETGVASYEQYF	TGCAGCGTTGAGACCGGGGTTGCATCCTACGAGCAGTACTTC
TRBD2	17	-	TRBJ2-5	TRBV7-3	CASSLTGNAGVQETQYF	TGTGCCAGCAGCTTAACGGGCAACGCGGGGGTCCAAGAGACCCAGTACTTC
-	14	once	TRBJ2-5	TRBV29-1	CSVEGGDSQETQYF	TGCAGCGTTGAAGGCGGGGATAGTCAAGAGACCCAGTACTTC
-	13	-	TRBJ2-2	TRBV27	CASSFRNTGELFF	TGTGCCAGCAGTTTTAGGAACACCGGGGAGCTGTTTTTT
-	14	-	TRBJ1-4	TRBV5-1	CASSLGQRDEKLFF	TGCGCCAGCAGCTTGGGACAGCGCGATGAAAAACTGTTTTTT
TRBD2	14	-	TRBJ2-3	TRBV10-2	CASKTSGGTDTQYF	TGCGCCAGCAAGACTAGCGGGGGGACAGATACGCAGTATTTT
TRBD2	17	-	TRBJ2-7	TRBV5-5	CASSFSGGSPSLSEQYF	TGTGCCAGCAGCTTTAGCGGGGGGTCCCCCAGTTTGAGCGAGCAGTACTTC
-	13	-	TRBJ1-1	TRBV6-5	CASSPTKGAEAFF	TGTGCCAGCAGCCCCACGAAAGGGGCTGAAGCTTTCTTT
TRBD2	16	-	TRBJ2-1	TRBV11-2	CASSRVLSGMYNEQFF	TGTGCCAGCAGTCGTGTCCTTAGCGGGATGTACAATGAGCAGTTCTTC
TRBD2	17	-	TRBJ2-1	TRBV11-3	CASSYTSGGSSYNEQFF	TGTGCCAGCAGCTACACTAGCGGGGGCAGCTCCTACAATGAGCAGTTCTTC
-	14	few	TRBJ2-1	TRBV18	CASSPLSVNNEQFF	TGTGCCAGCTCACCACTATCAGTGAACAATGAGCAGTTCTTC
-	12	few	TRBJ1-1	TRBV29-1	CSVGREGTEAFF	TGCAGCGTTGGTAGGGAGGGCACTGAAGCTTTCTTT
TRBD1	15	-	TRBJ1-6	TRBV11-2	CASSSQQGANSPLHF	TGTGCCAGCAGCTCTCAACAGGGGGCCAATTCACCCCTCCACTTT
TRBD1	15	-	TRBJ1-2	TRBV7-9	CASSKIRQGDYGYTF	TGTGCCAGCAGCAAGATCCGACAGGGGGACTATGGCTACACCTTC
-	18	-	TRBJ1-4	TRBV4-3	CASSQDSRRWRLNEKLFF	TGCGCCAGCAGCCAAGATTCGCGGCGCTGGCGTCTTAATGAAAAACTGTTTTTT
TRBD2	15	-	TRBJ2-5	TRBV20-1	CSASLGLAGEETQYF	TGCAGTGCTAGTCTGGGACTAGCGGGAGAGGAGACCCAGTACTTC
-	15	-	TRBJ2-3	TRBV5-4	CASSWGGSSTDTQYF	TGTGCCAGCAGCTGGGGGGGCAGTAGCACAGATACGCAGTATTTT
TRBD1	15	-	TRBJ2-1	TRBV7-9	CASSPRGTGYNEQFF	TGTGCCAGCAGCCCCAGGGGGACAGGTTACAATGAGCAGTTCTTC